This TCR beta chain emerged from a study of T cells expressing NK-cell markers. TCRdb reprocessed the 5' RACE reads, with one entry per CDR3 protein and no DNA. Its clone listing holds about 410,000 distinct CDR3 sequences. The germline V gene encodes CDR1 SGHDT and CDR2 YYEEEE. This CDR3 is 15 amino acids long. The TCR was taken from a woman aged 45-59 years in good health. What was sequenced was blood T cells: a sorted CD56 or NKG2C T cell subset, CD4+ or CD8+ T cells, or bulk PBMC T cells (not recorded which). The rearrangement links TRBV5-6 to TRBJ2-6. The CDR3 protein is CASSGTVSGANVLTF.